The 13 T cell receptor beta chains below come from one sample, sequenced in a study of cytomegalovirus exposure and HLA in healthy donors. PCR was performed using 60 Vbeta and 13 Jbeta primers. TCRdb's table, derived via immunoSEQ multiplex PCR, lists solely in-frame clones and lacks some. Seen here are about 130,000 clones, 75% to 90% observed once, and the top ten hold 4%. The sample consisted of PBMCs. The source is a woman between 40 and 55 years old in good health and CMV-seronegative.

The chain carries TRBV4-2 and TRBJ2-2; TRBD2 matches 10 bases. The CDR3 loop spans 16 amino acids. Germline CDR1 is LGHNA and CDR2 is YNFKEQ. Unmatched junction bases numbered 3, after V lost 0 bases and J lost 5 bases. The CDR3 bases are TGTGCCAGCAGCCAAGATCAACTAGCGGGAACCGGGGAGCTGTTTTTT. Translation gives CASSQDQLAGTGELFF.

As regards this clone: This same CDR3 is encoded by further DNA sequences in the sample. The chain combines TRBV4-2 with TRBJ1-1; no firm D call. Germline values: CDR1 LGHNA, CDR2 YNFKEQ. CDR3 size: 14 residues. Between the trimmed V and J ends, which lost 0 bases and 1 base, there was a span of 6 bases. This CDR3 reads CASSQERGNTEAFF. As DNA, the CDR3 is TGTGCCAGCAGCCAAGAGAGAGGGAACACTGAAGCTTTCTTT.

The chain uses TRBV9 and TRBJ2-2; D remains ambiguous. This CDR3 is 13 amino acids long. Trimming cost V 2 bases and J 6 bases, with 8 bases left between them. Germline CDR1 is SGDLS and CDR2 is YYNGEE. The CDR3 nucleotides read TGTGCCAGCAGCGTTTCTGGCCCCGGGGAGCTGTTTTTT. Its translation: CASSVSGPGELFF.

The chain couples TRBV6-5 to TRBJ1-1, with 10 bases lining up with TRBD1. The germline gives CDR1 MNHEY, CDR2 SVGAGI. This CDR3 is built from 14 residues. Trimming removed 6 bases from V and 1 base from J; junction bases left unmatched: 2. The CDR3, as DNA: TGTGCCAGCAGGACAGGGGGCTCGAACACTGAAGCTTTCTTT. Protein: CASRTGGSNTEAFF.

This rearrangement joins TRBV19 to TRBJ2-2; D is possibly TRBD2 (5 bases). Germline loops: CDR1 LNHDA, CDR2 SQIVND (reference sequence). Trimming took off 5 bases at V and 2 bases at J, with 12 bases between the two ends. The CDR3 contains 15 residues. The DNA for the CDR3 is TGTGCCAGTAGTTTCTTGGGAGTAAACACCGGGGAGCTGTTTTTT. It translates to CASSFLGVNTGELFF. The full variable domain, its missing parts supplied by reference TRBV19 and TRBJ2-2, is DGGITQSPKYLFRKEGQNVTLSCEQNLNHDAMYWYRQDPGQGLRLIYYSQIVNDFQKGDIAEGYSVSREKKESFPLTVTSAQKNPTAFYLCASSFLGVNTGELFFGEGSRLTVL.

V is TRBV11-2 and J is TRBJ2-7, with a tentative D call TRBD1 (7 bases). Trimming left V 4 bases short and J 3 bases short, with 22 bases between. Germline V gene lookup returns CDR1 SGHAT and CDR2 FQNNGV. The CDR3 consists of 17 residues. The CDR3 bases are TGTGCCAGCAGCTCGCTAGGCGGGCAGGGGGGTAACTACGAGCAGTACTTC. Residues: CASSSLGGQGGNYEQYF. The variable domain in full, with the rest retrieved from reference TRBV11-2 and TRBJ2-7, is EAGVAQSPRYKIIEKRQSVAFWCNPISGHATLYWYQQILGQGPKLLIQFQNNGVVDDSQLPKDRFSAERLKGVDSTLKIQPAKLEDSAVYLCASSSLGGQGGNYEQYFGPGTRLTVT.

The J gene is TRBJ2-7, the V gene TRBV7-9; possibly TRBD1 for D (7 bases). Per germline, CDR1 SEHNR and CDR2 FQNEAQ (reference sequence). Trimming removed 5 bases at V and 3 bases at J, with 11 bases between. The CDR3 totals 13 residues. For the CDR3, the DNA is TGTGCCAGCAGCCCCAGGGGGGTCTACGAGCAGTACTTC. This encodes CASSPRGVYEQYF.

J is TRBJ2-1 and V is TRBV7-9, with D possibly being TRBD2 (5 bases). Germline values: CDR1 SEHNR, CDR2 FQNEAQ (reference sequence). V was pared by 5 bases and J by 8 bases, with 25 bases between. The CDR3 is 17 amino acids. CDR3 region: CASSLGSALWTGDEQFF. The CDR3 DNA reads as TGTGCCAGCAGCCTAGGGTCCGCGCTTTGGACTGGGGATGAGCAGTTCTTC.

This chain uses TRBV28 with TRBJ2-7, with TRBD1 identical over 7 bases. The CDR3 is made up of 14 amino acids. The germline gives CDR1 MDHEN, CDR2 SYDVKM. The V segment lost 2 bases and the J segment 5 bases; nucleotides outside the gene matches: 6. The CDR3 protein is CASSLEGARDEQYF. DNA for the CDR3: TGTGCCAGCAGTTTAGAGGGGGCGCGCGACGAGCAGTACTTC. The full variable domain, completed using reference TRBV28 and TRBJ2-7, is DVKVTQSSRYLVKRTGEKVFLECVQDMDHENMFWYRQDPGLGLRLIYFSYDVKMKEKGDIPEGYSVSREKKERFSLILESASTNQTSMYLCASSLEGARDEQYFGPGTRLTVT.

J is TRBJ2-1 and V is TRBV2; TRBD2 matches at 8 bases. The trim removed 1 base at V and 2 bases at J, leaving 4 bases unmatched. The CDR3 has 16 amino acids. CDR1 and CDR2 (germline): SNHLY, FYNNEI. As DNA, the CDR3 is TGTGCCAGCAGTGAAGACGGGGGGGCCGCCTACAATGAGCAGTTCTTC. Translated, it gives CASSEDGGAAYNEQFF.

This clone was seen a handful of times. DNA of the CDR3: TGCGCCAGCAGCCAAAGGGGAGGGGAGGCTGGAAACACCATATATTTT. Translated: CASSQRGGEAGNTIYF. The chain links TRBV4-1 to TRBJ1-3, with D perhaps TRBD1 (5 bases). With 2 bases removed from V and 2 bases from J, the gap between germline ends came to 13 bases. CDR1 is MGHRA and CDR2 is YSYEKL in the germline V gene. This CDR3 is built from 16 residues.

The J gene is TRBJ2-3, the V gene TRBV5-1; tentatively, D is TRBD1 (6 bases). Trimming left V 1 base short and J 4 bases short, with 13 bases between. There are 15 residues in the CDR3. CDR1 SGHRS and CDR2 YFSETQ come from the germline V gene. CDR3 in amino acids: CASSLSQGPPDTQYF. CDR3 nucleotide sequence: TGCGCCAGCAGCTTGAGCCAGGGGCCCCCAGATACGCAGTATTTT.

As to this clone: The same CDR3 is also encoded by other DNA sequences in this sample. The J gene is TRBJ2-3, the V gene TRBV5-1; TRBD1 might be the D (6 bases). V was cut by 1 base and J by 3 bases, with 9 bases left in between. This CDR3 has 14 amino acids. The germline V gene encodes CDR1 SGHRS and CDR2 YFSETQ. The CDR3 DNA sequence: TGCGCCAGCAGCTTGAGGCAGGGGACAGATACGCAGTATTTT. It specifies CASSLRQGTDTQYF. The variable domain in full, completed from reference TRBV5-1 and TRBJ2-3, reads KAGVTQTPRYLIKTRGQQVTLSCSPISGHRSVSWYQQTPGQGLQFLFEYFSETQRNKGNFPGRFSGRQFSNSRSEMNVSTLELGDSALYLCASSLRQGTDTQYFGPGTRLTVL.